This T cell receptor beta chain is from a study of OX40 agonist ivuxolimab in advanced cancers. Across the study: Ivuxolimab, which is an agonistic anti-OX40 (CD134) antibody, was administered to the patients. General observations from the study: Low normalized T-cell clonal expansion also characterized some of the nonresponders. Averaged across samples, CD8+ T cells carried more expanded clones than CD4+ did.

Produced via immunoSEQ multiplex PCR; TCRdb's table is partial and in-frame only. The sample has approximately 59,000 clones; roughly four fifths are singletons. This clone is a singleton in its sample. Its antigen remains unidentified. This CDR3 is 15 amino acids long. Per germline, CDR1 SGHVS and CDR2 FQNEAQ. J lost 2 bases, V lost 1 base, and 4 bases had no gene match. The sample was CD4+ or CD8+ T cells sorted from blood, taken in a trial of the OX40 agonist ivuxolimab. This sequence joins TRBV7-8 and TRBJ2-7, with 8 bases that match TRBD1. The receptor was isolated from an adult with an advanced solid tumor such as melanoma, head and neck, liver or kidney cancer. This chain's CDR3 is CASSLDPGQAYEQYF. CDR3 nucleotide sequence: TGTGCCAGCAGCTTAGACCCGGGACAGGCCTACGAGCAGTACTTC.